Described below is a single TCR beta chain sequence and its context. Its antigen is currently unknown. The data derive from a study of cytomegalovirus exposure and HLA in healthy donors. General study points: Among TCR beta chains, those listed as cytomegalovirus-associated numbered over 150. The dataset shows that most TCR sequences were rare, while some public TCRs occurred in many donors. According to a later analysis, TCR clusters from the first cohort tended to co-occur in the approximately 130 validation repertoires.

Some clones are missing from TCRdb's copy, which holds only in-frame ones; the method was immunoSEQ multiplex PCR. The sample shows 100,000 to 150,000 clones, roughly 89% of them seen only once. This CDR3 has 16 residues. V was pared by 0 bases and J by 4 bases, with 16 bases between. The germline gives CDR1 SEHNR, CDR2 FQNEAQ (reference sequence). The chain combines TRBV7-9 with TRBJ2-7, with D perhaps matching TRBD1 (6 bases). The TCR comes from a woman aged 18 to 35 in good health and CMV-seronegative. The sequencing sample was made of PBMCs. The CDR3 loop reads CASSLATDSRGYEQYF. The CDR3 nucleotides read TGTGCCAGCAGCTTAGCTACGGACAGCCGGGGTTACGAGCAGTACTTC.